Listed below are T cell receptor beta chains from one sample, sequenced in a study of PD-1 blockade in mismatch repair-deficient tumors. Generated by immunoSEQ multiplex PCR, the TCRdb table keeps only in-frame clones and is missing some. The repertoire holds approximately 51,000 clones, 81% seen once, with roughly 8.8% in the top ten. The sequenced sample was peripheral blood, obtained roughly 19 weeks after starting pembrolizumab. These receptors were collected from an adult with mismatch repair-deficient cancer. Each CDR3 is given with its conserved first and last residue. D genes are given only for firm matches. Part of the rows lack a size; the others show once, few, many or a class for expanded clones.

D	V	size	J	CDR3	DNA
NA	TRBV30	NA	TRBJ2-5	CAWSAQYQETQYF	TGTGCCTGGAGTGCTCAGTACCAAGAGACCCAGTACTTC
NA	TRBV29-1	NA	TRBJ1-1	CSVHGLNTEAFF	TGCAGCGTCCACGGGTTGAACACTGAAGCTTTCTTT
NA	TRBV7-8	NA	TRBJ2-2	CASRTGSGSNTGELFF	TGTGCCAGCAGGACAGGGAGCGGGAGTAACACCGGGGAGCTGTTTTTT
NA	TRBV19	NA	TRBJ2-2	CASRRGEGRTGELFF	TGTGCCAGTAGGAGGGGGGAGGGCCGCACCGGGGAGCTGTTTTTT
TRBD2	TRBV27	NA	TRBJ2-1	CASSKELAGYDEQFF	TGTGCCAGCAGTAAGGAACTAGCGGGATACGATGAGCAGTTCTTC
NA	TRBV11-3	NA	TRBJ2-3	CASSLVNTATDTQYF	TGTGCCAGCAGCTTAGTTAACACAGCAACAGATACGCAGTATTTT
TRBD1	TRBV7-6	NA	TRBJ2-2	CASSFAGTGTGELFF	TGTGCCAGCAGCTTCGCAGGGACAGGCACCGGGGAGCTGTTTTTT
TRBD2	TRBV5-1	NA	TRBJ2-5	CASSIGTSGQETQYF	TGCGCCAGCAGCATTGGGACTAGTGGCCAAGAGACCCAGTACTTC
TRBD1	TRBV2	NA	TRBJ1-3	CASGGTGTGNTIYF	TGTGCCAGCGGGGGGACAGGGACTGGAAACACCATATATTTT
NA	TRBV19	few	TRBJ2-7	CASSLSGKTSYEQYF	TGTGCCAGTAGTCTTTCGGGCAAAACCTCCTACGAGCAGTACTTC
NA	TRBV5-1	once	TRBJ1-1	CASSLAEKPTEAFF	TGCGCCAGCAGCTTGGCCGAGAAACCCACTGAAGCTTTCTTT
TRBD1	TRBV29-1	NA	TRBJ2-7	CSVRPPGTAYEQYF	TGCAGCGTGCGTCCCCCCGGGACAGCTTACGAGCAGTACTTC
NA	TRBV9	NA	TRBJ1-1	CASSPRGYGNTEAFF	TGTGCCAGCAGCCCCCGGGGTTACGGGAACACTGAAGCTTTCTTT
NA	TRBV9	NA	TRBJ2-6	CASSGQDSGANVLTF	TGTGCCAGCAGCGGGCAAGACTCTGGGGCCAACGTCCTGACTTTC
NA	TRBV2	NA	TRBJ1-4	CASRQEVWGGNEKLFF	TGTGCCAGCAGGCAAGAGGTGTGGGGAGGTAATGAAAAACTGTTTTTT
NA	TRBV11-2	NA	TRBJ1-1	CASSSQGYTEAFF	TGTGCCAGCAGCTCTCAGGGTTATACTGAAGCTTTCTTT
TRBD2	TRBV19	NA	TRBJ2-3	CASSIDRASGKSTDTQYF	TGTGCCAGTAGTATAGATCGGGCTAGCGGGAAGAGCACAGATACGCAGTATTTT